This T cell receptor (beta chain) stems from a study of molecular identifiers for immune sequencing clone quantification. General observations from the study: Whereas naive cells kept under 1% of molecules in clones above 20 RNA copies, such clones held over 97% in effectors.

The bulk TCR libraries were made with methods described before and with listed TCR primers. One entry per CDR3 protein results from TCRdb running MiXCR on the PCR reads. The sample has about 630,000 distinct CDR3 sequences; roughly 23% are singletons. Libraries from naive CD8 cells were generated from approximately 22,000 to 940,000 sorted cells (with 10%, 30% or 50% RNA). As CD8+CD4-CCR7+CD45RA+ cells, naive CD8 T cells were sorted. This clonotype was picked up a small number of times. What it recognizes is unknown. The CDR3 consists of 16 residues. With V trimmed by 2 bases and J by 8 bases, 9 bases remained unmatched. Per the germline V gene, CDR1 is MGHRA and CDR2 is YSYEKL.

The receptor comes from a human donor in good health. Some libraries in this study had Jurkat cell RNA spiked in. V and J are TRBV4-1 and TRBJ2-1; 10 bases are shared with TRBD2. Sequencing was done on a sample of naive CD8+ T cells from blood, with Jurkat cell RNA spiked in. Specified subset: FACS-sorted CD8+CD4-CCR7+CD45RA+ naive T cells. CDR3 residues: CASSQIAAGGPDEQFF. In nucleotides, the CDR3 is TGCGCCAGCAGCCAAATCGCAGCGGGAGGGCCTGATGAGCAGTTCTTC.